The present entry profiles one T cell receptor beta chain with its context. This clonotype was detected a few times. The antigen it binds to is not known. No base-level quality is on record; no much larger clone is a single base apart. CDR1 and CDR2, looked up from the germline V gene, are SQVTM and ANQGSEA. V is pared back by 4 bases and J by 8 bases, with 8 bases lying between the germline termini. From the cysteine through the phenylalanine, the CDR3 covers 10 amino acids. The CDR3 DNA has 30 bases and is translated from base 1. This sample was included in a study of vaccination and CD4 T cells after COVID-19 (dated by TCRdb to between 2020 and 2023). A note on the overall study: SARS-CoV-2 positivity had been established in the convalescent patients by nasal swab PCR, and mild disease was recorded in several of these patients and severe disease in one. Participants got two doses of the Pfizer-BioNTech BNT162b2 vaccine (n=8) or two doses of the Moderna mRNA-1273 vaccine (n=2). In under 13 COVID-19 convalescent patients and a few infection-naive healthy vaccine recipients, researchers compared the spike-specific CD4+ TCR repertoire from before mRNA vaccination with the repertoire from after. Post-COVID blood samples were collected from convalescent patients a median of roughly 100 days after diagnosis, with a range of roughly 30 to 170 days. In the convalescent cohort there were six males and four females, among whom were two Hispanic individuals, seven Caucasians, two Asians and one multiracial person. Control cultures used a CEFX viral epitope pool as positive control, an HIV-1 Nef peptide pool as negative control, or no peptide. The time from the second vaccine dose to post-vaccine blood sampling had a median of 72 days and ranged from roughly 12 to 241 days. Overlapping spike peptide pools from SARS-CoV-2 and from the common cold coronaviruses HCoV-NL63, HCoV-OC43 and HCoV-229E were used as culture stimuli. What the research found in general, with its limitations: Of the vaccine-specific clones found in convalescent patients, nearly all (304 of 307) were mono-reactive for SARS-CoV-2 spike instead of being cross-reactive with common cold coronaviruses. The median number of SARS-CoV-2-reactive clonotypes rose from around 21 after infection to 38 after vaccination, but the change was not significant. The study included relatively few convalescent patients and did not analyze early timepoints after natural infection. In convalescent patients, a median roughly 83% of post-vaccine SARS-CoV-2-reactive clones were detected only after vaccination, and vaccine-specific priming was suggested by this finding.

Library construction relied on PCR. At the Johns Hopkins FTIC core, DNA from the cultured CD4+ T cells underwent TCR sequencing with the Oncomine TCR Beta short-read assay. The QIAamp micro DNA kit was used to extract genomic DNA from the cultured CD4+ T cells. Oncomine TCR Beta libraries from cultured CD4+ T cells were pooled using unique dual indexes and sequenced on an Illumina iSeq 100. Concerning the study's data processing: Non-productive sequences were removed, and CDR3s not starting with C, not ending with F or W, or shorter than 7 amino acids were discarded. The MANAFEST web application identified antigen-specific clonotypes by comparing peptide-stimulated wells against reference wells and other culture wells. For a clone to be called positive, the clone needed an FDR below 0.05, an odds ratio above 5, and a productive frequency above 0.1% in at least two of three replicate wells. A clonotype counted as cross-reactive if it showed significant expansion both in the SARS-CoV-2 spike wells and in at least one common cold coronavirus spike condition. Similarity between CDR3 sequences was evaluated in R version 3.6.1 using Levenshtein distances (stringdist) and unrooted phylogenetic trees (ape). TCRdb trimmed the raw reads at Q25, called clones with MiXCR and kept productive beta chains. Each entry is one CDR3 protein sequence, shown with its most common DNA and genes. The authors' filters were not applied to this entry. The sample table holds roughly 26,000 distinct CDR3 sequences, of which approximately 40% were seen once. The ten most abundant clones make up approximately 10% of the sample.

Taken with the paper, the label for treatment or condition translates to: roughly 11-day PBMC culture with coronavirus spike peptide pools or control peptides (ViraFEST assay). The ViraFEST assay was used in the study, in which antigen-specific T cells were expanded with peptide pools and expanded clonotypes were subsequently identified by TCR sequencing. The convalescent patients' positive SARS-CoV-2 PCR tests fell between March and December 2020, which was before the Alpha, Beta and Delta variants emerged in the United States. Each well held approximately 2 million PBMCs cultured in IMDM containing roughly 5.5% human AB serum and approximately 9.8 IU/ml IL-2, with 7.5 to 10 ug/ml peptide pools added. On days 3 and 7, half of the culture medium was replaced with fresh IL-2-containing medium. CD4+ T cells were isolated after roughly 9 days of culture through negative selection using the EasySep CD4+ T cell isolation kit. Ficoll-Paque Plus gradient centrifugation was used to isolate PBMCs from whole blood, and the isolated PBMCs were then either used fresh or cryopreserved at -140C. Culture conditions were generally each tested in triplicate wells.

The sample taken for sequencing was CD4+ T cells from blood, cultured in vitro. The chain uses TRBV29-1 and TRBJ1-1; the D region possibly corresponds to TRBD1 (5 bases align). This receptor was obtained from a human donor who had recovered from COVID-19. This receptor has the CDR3 CSVATAEAFF. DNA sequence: TGCAGCGTTGCGACAGCCGAAGCTTTCTTT.